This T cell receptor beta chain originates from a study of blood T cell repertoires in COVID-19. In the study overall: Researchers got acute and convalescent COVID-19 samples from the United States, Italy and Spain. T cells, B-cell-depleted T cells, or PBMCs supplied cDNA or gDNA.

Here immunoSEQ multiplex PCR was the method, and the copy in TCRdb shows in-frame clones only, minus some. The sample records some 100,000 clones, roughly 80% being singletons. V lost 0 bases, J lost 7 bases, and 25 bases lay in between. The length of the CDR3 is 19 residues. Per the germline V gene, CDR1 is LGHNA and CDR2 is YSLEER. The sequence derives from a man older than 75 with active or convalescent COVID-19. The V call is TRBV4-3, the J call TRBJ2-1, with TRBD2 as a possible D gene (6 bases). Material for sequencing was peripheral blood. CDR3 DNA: TGCGCCAGCAGCCAAGAGATAGGCGGCGTACTAGTTGGGGGGAATGAGCAGTTCTTC. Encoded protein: CASSQEIGGVLVGGNEQFF.